Listed here is a single TCR beta chain. This CDR3 comprises 14 residues. The V end lost 10 bases, the J end lost 1 base, and 15 bases lay between the germline ends. Germline CDR1 reads SNHLY; CDR2 reads FYNNEI. Among the patients, none had received any treatment before thyroid surgery. This sample was taken from a study of metastatic and nonmetastatic thyroid tumors. Turning to the study itself: It was across blood and tumor or nodule tissue from malignant and benign thyroid patients that repertoires were compared.

TCRdb re-analyzed the PCR reads using MiXCR. In the table there are 15,000 to 20,000 clones, around 14% of which are singletons. The chain has TRBV2 and TRBJ2-3; a weak D match, TRBD2 (5 bases). Sequencing input: blood. This clonotype was obtained from a female donor with papillary thyroid cancer or a benign thyroid nodule (not recorded which). Some clones in this sample may be carry-over from other donors' samples. Written as DNA, the CDR3 is TGTGCCACCACGGGAAGAGGTGGCACAGATACGCAGTATTTT. Translating gives CATTGRGGTDTQYF.